The T cell receptor (beta chain) described here comes from a study of T cell changes during pregnancy in multiple sclerosis. Profiled with immunoSEQ multiplex PCR; TCRdb holds only in-frame clones, not every one. Among around 81,000 clones listed, roughly 92% were seen once. Per germline, CDR1 SQVTM and CDR2 ANQGSEA. The V gene end was trimmed by 4 bases and the J gene end by 4 bases; junction bases not matched to a gene: 3. CDR3 size: 13 residues. Sequencing used peripheral blood, obtained after pregnancy. The TCR comes from a female donor in good health, enrolled as a control in a pregnancy study. The chain recombines TRBV29-1 with TRBJ2-7; 11 positions agree with TRBD2. The CDR3 spells CSVGLAGGYEQYF. The CDR3 coding sequence is TGCAGCGTTGGGCTAGCGGGGGGTTACGAGCAGTACTTC.